This T cell receptor beta chain appears in the sequencing data of a study of early T cells in non-severe SARS-CoV-2 infection. Study-wide context: Chains were not paired, and sequencing was done on bulk RNA from unsorted whole blood. Study-wide results and caveats: Lookups in VDJdb leaned toward anti-spike CD8 responses and missed private and CD4 specificities.

In its sample, this clonotype was seen many times. Its antigen is undetermined. The V gene's germline CDR1 is LGHDT and CDR2 YNNKEL (reference sequence). The CDR3 is 14 amino acids. J was trimmed by 2 bases and V by 4 bases; bases with no gene match: 3. Each single cDNA molecule received a unique molecular identifier. One entry per CDR3 protein, called by TCRdb with MiXCR from the 5' RACE reads. Of 30,000 to 40,000 distinct CDR3 sequences in the sample, approximately 5% are singletons; the top ten hold 21%. This clonotype was obtained from an adult who was a healthcare worker with PCR-confirmed SARS-CoV-2 infection or an uninfected control (not recorded which). The source material was whole blood. V gene TRBV3-1 combines with J gene TRBJ2-7; 9 bases map to TRBD2. The CDR3 DNA reads as TGTGCCAGCAGCCTTAGCGGGAGTACCTACGAGCAGTACTTC. It specifies CASSLSGSTYEQYF.